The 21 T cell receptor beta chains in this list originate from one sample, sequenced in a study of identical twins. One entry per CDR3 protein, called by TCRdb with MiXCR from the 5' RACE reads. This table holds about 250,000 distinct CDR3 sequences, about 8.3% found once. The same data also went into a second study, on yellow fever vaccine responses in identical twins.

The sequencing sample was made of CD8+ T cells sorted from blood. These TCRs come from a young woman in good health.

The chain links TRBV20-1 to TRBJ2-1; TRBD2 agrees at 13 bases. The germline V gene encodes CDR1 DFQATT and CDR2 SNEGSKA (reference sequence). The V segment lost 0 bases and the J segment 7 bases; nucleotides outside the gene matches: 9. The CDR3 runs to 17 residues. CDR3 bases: TGCAGTGCTAGAGATCTCGGACTAGCGGGAGCGTTGAATGAGCAGTTCTTC. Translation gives CSARDLGLAGALNEQFF.

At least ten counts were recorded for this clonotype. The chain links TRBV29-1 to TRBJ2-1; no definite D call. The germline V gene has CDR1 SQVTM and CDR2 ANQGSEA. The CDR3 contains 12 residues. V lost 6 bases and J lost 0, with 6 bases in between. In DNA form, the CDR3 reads TGCAGCGTCCTGAGCTCCTACAATGAGCAGTTCTTC. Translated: CSVLSSYNEQFF.

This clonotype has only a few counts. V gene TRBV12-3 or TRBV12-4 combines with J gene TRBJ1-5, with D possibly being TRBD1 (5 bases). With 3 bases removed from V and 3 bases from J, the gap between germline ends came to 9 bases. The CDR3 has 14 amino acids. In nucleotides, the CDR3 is TGTGCCAGCAGTTTGGGACGGTTCAATCAGCCCCAGCATTTT. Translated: CASSLGRFNQPQHF.

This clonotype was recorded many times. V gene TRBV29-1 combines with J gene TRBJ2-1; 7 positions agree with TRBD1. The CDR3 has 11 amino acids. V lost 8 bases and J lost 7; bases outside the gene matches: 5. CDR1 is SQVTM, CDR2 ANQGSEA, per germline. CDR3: CSSLQGNEQFF. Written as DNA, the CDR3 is TGCAGCTCATTACAGGGGAATGAGCAGTTCTTC.

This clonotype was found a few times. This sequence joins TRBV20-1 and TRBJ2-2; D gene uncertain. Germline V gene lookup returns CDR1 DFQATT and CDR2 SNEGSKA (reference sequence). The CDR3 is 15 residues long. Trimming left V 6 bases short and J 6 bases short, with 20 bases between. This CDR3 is CSAGILGLGSGELFF. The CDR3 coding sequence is TGCAGTGCCGGAATCCTAGGTTTGGGGTCCGGGGAGCTGTTTTTT.

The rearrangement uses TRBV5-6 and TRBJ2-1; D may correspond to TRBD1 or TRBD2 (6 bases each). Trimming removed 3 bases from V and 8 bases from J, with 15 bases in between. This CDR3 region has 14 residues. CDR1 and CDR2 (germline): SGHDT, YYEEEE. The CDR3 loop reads CASSSGARGDEQFF. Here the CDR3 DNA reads TGTGCCAGCAGCTCGGGGGCTAGGGGCGATGAGCAGTTCTTC.

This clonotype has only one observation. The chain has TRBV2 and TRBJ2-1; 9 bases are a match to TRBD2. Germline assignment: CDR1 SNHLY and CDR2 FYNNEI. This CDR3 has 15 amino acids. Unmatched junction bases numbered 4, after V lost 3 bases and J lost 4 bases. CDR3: CASSELAGGYNEQFF. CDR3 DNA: TGTGCCAGCAGTGAGTTGGCGGGGGGGTACAATGAGCAGTTCTTC.

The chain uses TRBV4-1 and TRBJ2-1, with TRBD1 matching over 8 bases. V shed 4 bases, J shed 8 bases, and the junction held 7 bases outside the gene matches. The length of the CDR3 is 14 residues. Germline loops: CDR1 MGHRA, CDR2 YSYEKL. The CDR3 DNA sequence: TGCGCCAGCAGCCTAAGGGCAGGGGGCGATGAGCAGTTCTTC. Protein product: CASSLRAGGDEQFF.

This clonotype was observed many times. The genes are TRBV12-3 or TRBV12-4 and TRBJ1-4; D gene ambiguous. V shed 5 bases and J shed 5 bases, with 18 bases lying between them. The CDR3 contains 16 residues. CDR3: CASSIGPQVGNEKLFF. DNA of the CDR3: TGTGCCAGCAGTATCGGGCCCCAGGTTGGGAATGAAAAACTGTTTTTT.

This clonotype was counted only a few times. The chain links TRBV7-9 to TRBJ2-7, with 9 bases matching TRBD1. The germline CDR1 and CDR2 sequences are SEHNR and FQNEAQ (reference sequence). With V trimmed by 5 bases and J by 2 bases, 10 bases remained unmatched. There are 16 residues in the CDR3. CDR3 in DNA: TGTGCCAGCAGCCGCCCCGGACAGGGGATTCCCTACGAGCAGTACTTC. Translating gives CASSRPGQGIPYEQYF.

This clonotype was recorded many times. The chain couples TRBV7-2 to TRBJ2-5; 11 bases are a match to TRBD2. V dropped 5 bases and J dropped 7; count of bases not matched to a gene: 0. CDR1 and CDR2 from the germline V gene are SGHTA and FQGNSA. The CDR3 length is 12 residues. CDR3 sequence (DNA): TGTGCCAGCAGCGGACTAGCGGGGACCCAGTACTTC. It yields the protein CASSGLAGTQYF.

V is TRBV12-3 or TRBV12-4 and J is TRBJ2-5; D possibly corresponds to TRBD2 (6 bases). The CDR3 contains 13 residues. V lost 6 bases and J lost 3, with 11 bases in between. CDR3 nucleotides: TGTGCCAGCAGAAATAGCGGAGAAGAGACCCAGTACTTC. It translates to CASRNSGEETQYF.

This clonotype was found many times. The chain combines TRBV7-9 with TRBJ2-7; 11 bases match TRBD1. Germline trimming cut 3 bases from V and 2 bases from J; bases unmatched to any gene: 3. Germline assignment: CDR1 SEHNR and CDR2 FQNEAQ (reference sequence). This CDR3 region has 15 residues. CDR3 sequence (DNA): TGTGCCAGCAGCTTTCCGGGACAGGGGGCCTACGAGCAGTACTTC. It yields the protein CASSFPGQGAYEQYF.

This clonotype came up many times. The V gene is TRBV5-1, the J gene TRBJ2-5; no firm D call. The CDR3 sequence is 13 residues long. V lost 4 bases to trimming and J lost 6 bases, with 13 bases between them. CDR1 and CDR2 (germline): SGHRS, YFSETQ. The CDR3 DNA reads TGCGCCAGCAGCGCGAAGGTAGAAAAGACCCAGTACTTC. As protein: CASSAKVEKTQYF.

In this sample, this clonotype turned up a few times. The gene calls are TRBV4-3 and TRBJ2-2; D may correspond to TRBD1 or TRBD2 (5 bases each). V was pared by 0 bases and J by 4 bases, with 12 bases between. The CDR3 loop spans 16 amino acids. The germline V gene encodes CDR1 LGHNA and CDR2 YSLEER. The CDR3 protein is CASSQDRGSSTGELFF. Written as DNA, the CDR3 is TGCGCCAGCAGCCAAGATCGGGGCAGCTCCACCGGGGAGCTGTTTTTT.

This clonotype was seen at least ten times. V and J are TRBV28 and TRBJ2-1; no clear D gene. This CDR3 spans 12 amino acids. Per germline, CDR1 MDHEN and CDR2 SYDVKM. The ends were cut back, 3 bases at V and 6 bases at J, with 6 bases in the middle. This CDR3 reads CASSFLINEQFF. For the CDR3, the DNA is TGTGCCAGCAGTTTTTTGATCAATGAGCAGTTCTTC.

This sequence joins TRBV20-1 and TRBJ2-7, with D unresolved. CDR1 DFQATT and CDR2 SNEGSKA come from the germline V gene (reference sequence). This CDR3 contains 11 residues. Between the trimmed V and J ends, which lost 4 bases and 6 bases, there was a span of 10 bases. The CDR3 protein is CSATVLGEQYF. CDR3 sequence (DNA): TGCAGTGCTACCGTCCTGGGCGAGCAGTACTTC.

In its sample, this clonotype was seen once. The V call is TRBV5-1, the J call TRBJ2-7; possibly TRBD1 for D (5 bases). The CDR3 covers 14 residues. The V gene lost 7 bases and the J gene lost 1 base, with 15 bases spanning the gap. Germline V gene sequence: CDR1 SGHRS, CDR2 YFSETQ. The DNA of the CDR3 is TGCGCCAGCTCGGTGGCAAGGGGATCCTACGAGCAGTACTTC. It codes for CASSVARGSYEQYF.

Here the CDR3 reads CASSTVESSYNEQFF. In nucleotides, the CDR3 is TGTGCCAGCAGTACCGTTGAGAGCTCCTACAATGAGCAGTTCTTC. The chain couples TRBV6-1 to TRBJ2-1; D is uncertain. V was clipped by 5 bases and J by 0 bases, with 11 bases between them. Germline V gene sequence: CDR1 MNHNS, CDR2 SASEGT. There are 15 residues in the CDR3.

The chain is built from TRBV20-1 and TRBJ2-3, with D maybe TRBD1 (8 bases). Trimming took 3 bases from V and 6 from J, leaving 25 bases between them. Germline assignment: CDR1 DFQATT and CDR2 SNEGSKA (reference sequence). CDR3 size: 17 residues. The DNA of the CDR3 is TGCAGTGCTAGGGAATTGGTGCGGGAGAACAGGGGGGATACGCAGTATTTT. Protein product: CSARELVRENRGDTQYF.

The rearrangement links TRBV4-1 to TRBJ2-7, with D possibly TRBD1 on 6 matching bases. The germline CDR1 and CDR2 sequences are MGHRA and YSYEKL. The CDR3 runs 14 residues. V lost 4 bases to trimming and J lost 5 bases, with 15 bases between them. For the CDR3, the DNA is TGCGCCAGCAGCCGATTTACAGGGAAGGACGAGCAGTACTTC. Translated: CASSRFTGKDEQYF.